The 31 T cell receptor beta chains listed next were all sequenced from one sample in a study of Ad26.COV2.S vaccination and SARS-CoV-2 variants. Assay used: immunoSEQ multiplex PCR; TCRdb lists only in-frame clones, some missing. The sample gives around 500,000 clones, 89% of which show up once; around 1.6% is in the top ten. Described treatment: about 20 received Ad26.COV2.S at low or high dose, single or two shots; roughly five received placebo; per-sample allocation not given. It was on day 63 after the first vaccine or placebo injection that samples were taken. The specimen comprised peripheral blood, sampled in a trial of Ad26.COV2.S vaccine versus placebo. These receptor sequences come from a person aged 18-65 years who received the Ad26.COV2.S COVID-19 vaccine or a placebo.

This clone has only one observation. V usage is TRBV9 and J usage is TRBJ1-5; 7 bases match TRBD1. The CDR3 runs to 14 residues. Germline V CDR1 and CDR2: SGDLS, YYNGEE. V was clipped by 3 bases and J by 7 bases; unmatched bases: 7. The CDR3 protein is CASSAGTVGQPQHF. The CDR3 DNA follows: TGTGCCAGCAGCGCCGGGACAGTTGGGCAGCCCCAGCATTTT. The whole variable domain, filled in from reference TRBV9 and TRBJ1-5, reads DSGVTQTPKHLITATGQRVTLRCSPRSGDLSVYWYQQSLDQGLQFLIQYYNGEERAKGNILERFSAQQFPDLHSELNLSSLELGDSALYFCASSAGTVGQPQHFGDGTRLSIL.

In DNA form, the CDR3 reads TGTGCCAGCTCACCACCTAGCGGGGGGACAAACAATGAGCAGTTCTTC. Amino acid sequence: CASSPPSGGTNNEQFF. The genes are TRBV18 and TRBJ2-1, with 10 bases matching TRBD2. The germline gives CDR1 KGHSH, CDR2 LQKENI. V shed 0 bases, J shed 5 bases, and the junction held 4 bases outside the gene matches. This CDR3 is built from 16 residues.

V is TRBV4-1 and J is TRBJ2-7, with 9 nucleotides matching TRBD2. The CDR3 runs to 15 residues. V was clipped by 1 base and J by 4 bases; unmatched bases: 5. Germline V gene sequence: CDR1 MGHRA, CDR2 YSYEKL. Here the CDR3 DNA reads TGCGCCAGCAGCCAAGTAGGCCTAGCGGGATACGAGCAGTACTTC. Translating gives CASSQVGLAGYEQYF.

This sequence joins TRBV13 and TRBJ2-1, with 7 bases aligning to TRBD2. This CDR3 is 12 amino acids long. Per germline, CDR1 PRHDT and CDR2 FYEKMQ (reference sequence). V gave up 5 bases and J gave up 9 bases; unmatched junction bases: 4. The CDR3 coding sequence is TGTGCCAGCAGCCAACTAGCGAGTGAGCAGTTCTTC. This sequence encodes CASSQLASEQFF.

The rearrangement uses TRBV6-5 and TRBJ1-2; possible D gene TRBD1, 6 bases. Per germline, CDR1 MNHEY and CDR2 SVGAGI. The CDR3 has 13 residues. Trimming took off 5 bases at V and 7 bases at J, with 14 bases between the two ends. In DNA, the CDR3 is TGTGCCAGCAGTCCACGACAGGTCTTTGGCTACACCTTC. Its translation is CASSPRQVFGYTF.

V and J are TRBV5-1 and TRBJ2-7; D is ambiguous. The CDR3 covers 15 residues. Germline CDR1 SGHRS, CDR2 YFSETQ. The germline V and J ends were trimmed by 3 bases and 5 bases, with 18 bases remaining between them. The CDR3 reads CASSSSGQDGDEQYF. The CDR3 nucleotides are TGCGCCAGCAGCTCCAGTGGTCAGGATGGCGACGAGCAGTACTTC.

This clone has only one observation. V usage is TRBV18 and J usage is TRBJ1-3; D uncertain. This CDR3 region has 14 residues. Trimming stripped 3 bases from V and 1 base from J, with 7 bases between. CDR1 and CDR2 from the germline V gene are KGHSH and LQKENI. The CDR3, as DNA: TGTGCCAGCTCACCGGTCCGTTCTGGAAACACCATATATTTT. Translated: CASSPVRSGNTIYF.

The chain carries TRBV29-1 and TRBJ2-3, with D uncertain. Germline loops: CDR1 SQVTM, CDR2 ANQGSEA. Trimming pared 4 bases from V and 2 bases from J, leaving 10 bases between. The CDR3 is 13 residues long. The CDR3: CSVATLITDTQYF. As DNA, the CDR3 is TGCAGCGTTGCGACACTAATCACAGATACGCAGTATTTT.

The V and J genes are TRBV30 and TRBJ2-3, with 8 bases lining up with TRBD2. Germline trimming cut 4 bases from V and 6 bases from J; bases unmatched to any gene: 3. The CDR3 contains 12 residues. From germline, CDR1 is GTSNPN and CDR2 SVGIG (reference sequence). The CDR3 DNA sequence: TGTGCCTGGATGTCTAGCGGGGATACGCAGTATTTT. Its translation: CAWMSSGDTQYF.

The chain has TRBV19 and TRBJ1-2; D not resolved. The germline V gene encodes CDR1 LNHDA and CDR2 SQIVND (reference sequence). The CDR3 is 13 residues long. Trimming pared 5 bases from V and 2 bases from J, leaving 9 bases between. In nucleotides, the CDR3 is TGTGCCAGTAGTGCCCCCCGGAACTATGGCTACACCTTC. As protein: CASSAPRNYGYTF.

The J gene is TRBJ1-5, the V gene TRBV12-3 or TRBV12-4; D not resolved. The CDR3 sequence is 13 residues long. V was cut by 6 bases and J by 5 bases, with 11 bases left in between. CDR3 sequence: CASRESSDQPQHF. In DNA form, the CDR3 reads TGTGCCAGCAGGGAAAGTTCAGATCAGCCCCAGCATTTT.

This rearrangement joins TRBV12-3 or TRBV12-4 to TRBJ1-1; D is possibly TRBD1 (5 bases). The CDR3 is 12 residues long. Trimming removed 6 bases from V and 6 bases from J, with 11 bases in between. CDR3 nucleotides: TGTGCCAGCAGCCTCCAGGGATCTGAAGCTTTCTTT. This sequence encodes CASSLQGSEAFF.

The chain carries TRBV13 and TRBJ2-5; D is undetermined. From germline, CDR1 is PRHDT and CDR2 FYEKMQ (reference sequence). CDR3 length equals 12 residues. Trimming stripped 0 bases from V and 5 bases from J, with 4 bases between. CDR3 in DNA: TGTGCCAGCAGCTTAGGGAGGGAGACCCAGTACTTC. Translating gives CASSLGRETQYF.

This chain joins TRBV20-1 and TRBJ1-2; possibly TRBD1 for D (6 bases). This CDR3 region has 11 residues. CDR1 and CDR2 (germline): DFQATT, SNEGSKA (reference sequence). V shed 6 bases and J shed 8 bases, with 13 bases lying between them. The CDR3 loop reads CSATEQGGYTF. The DNA for the CDR3 is TGCAGTGCGACGGAACAGGGAGGCTACACCTTC.

This clone was seen a handful of times. The chain employs TRBV6-6 and TRBJ1-1; the D is unclear. The V gene lost 6 bases and the J gene lost 0 bases, with 8 bases spanning the gap. Germline V lookup: CDR1 MNHNY, CDR2 SVGAGI (reference sequence). This CDR3 region has 13 residues. The DNA of the CDR3 is TGTGCCAGCAGGGACCCCATGAACACTGAAGCTTTCTTT. It is translated as CASRDPMNTEAFF.

The rearrangement links TRBV5-4 to TRBJ2-5; D may be TRBD2 (5 bases). Trimming cost V 2 bases and J 1 base, with 24 bases left between them. The CDR3 spans 19 residues. Germline lookup yields CDR1 SGHNT and CDR2 YYREEE (reference sequence). CDR3 region: CASSFGVLIRTPSQETQYF. The CDR3 nucleotides read TGTGCCAGCAGCTTCGGGGTCCTTATCAGGACTCCATCCCAAGAGACCCAGTACTTC.

The V call is TRBV2, the J call TRBJ1-6, with D maybe TRBD1 (5 bases). The germline CDR1 and CDR2 sequences are SNHLY and FYNNEI. V lost 1 base, J lost 11 bases, and 9 bases lay in between. The CDR3 covers 13 residues. The CDR3 region has the DNA TGTGCCAGCAGTGAAGAGGGGTCGACACCCCTCCACTTT. Translation: CASSEEGSTPLHF.

This chain's CDR3 is CASSYSGAGANVLTF. CDR3 sequence (DNA): TGTGCCAGCAGTTACTCGGGGGCTGGGGCCAACGTCCTGACTTTC. The rearrangement uses TRBV6-6 and TRBJ2-6; either TRBD1 or TRBD2 may supply D (5 bases each). The V end was cut by 0 bases, the J end by 2 bases, with 5 bases between. This CDR3 comprises 15 residues. Germline V gene lookup returns CDR1 MNHNY and CDR2 SVGAGI (reference sequence).

This chain connects TRBV7-3 to TRBJ2-3; 13 nucleotides line up with TRBD2. This CDR3 comprises 16 residues. After removal of 4 bases from V and 4 bases from J, the junction contained 5 bases not matched to a gene. CDR1 and CDR2 (germline): SGHTA, FQGTGA. CDR3 in amino acids: CASSSKTSGGPDTQYF. The CDR3 nucleotides read TGTGCCAGCAGCTCCAAGACTAGCGGGGGGCCAGATACGCAGTATTTT.

The gene calls are TRBV18 and TRBJ1-4; D is ambiguous. This CDR3 has 14 amino acids. The V gene's germline CDR1 is KGHSH and CDR2 LQKENI. V shed 2 bases and J shed 4 bases, with 8 bases lying between them. The CDR3 loop is CASSPASGNEKLFF. CDR3 nucleotides: TGTGCCAGCTCACCAGCTTCCGGTAATGAAAAACTGTTTTTT.

In its sample, this clone was seen once. The rearrangement links TRBV7-6 to TRBJ1-5; no firm D call. There are 16 residues in the CDR3. Germline CDR1 is SGHVS and CDR2 is FNYEAQ. The V and J ends lost 1 base and 1 base respectively, with 11 bases between them. CDR3 sequence: CASSLGGGYSNQPQHF. CDR3 nucleotides: TGTGCCAGCAGCTTAGGGGGAGGGTACAGCAATCAGCCCCAGCATTTT.

The count of this clone is one. The chain has TRBV3-1 (or the pseudogene TRBV3-2) and TRBJ1-6, with D tentatively TRBD1 (6 bases). CDR3 size: 16 residues. V lost 0 bases and J 4 bases, leaving 10 bases between the germline ends. Germline V gives CDR1 LGHDT, CDR2 YNNKEL (reference sequence). The CDR3 sequence: CASSQEGAPYNSPLHF. CDR3 nucleotide sequence: TGTGCCAGCAGCCAAGAGGGGGCTCCGTATAATTCACCCCTCCACTTT.

The chain couples TRBV18 to TRBJ2-7; a weak D match, TRBD1 (6 bases). Trimming took off 3 bases at V and 3 bases at J, with 15 bases between the two ends. Germline V lookup: CDR1 KGHSH, CDR2 LQKENI. The CDR3 contains 15 residues. The CDR3 is CASSPKTGPSYEQYF. CDR3 coding DNA: TGTGCCAGCTCACCCAAGACAGGACCCAGCTACGAGCAGTACTTC.

This clone was observed once. The chain recombines TRBV5-5 with TRBJ1-1; a weak D match, TRBD1 (5 bases). There are 13 residues in the CDR3. V gave up 6 bases and J gave up 0 bases, with 9 bases separating them. Germline V gene lookup returns CDR1 SGHKS and CDR2 YYEKEE (reference sequence). The CDR3 spells CASTLGVNTEAFF. CDR3 sequence (DNA): TGTGCCAGCACCCTAGGGGTGAACACTGAAGCTTTCTTT.

V gene TRBV5-5 combines with J gene TRBJ1-2; the match to TRBD1 covers 7 bases. This CDR3 spans 15 amino acids. The V and J ends lost 7 bases and 5 bases, in that order; junction bases with no gene match: 14. Germline assignment: CDR1 SGHKS and CDR2 YYEKEE (reference sequence). The CDR3 region is CASGRQGPDWYGYTF. The CDR3 nucleotides are TGTGCCAGCGGAAGACAGGGTCCCGATTGGTATGGCTACACCTTC.

The rearrangement uses TRBV19 and TRBJ2-1; no definite D call. V was shortened by 5 bases and J by 0 bases, with 20 bases between the two germline ends. From germline, CDR1 is LNHDA and CDR2 SQIVND (reference sequence). The CDR3 covers 18 residues. Here the CDR3 reads CASSPGSALPSSYNEQFF. The DNA for the CDR3 is TGTGCCAGTAGTCCCGGTTCGGCGCTACCCAGCTCCTACAATGAGCAGTTCTTC.

This clone was seen only a few times. The chain recombines TRBV4-3 with TRBJ1-2; tentatively, D is TRBD1 (5 bases). This CDR3 has 16 residues. CDR1 is LGHNA and CDR2 is YSLEER in the germline V gene. The V end lost 0 bases, the J end lost 8 bases, and 19 bases lay between the germline ends. CDR3 region: CASSQEPGAGGGGYTF. The DNA of the CDR3 is TGCGCCAGCAGCCAAGAACCGGGAGCCGGGGGTGGAGGCTACACCTTC.

This chain joins TRBV28 and TRBJ2-3; 9 bases are shared with TRBD2. The germline gives CDR1 MDHEN, CDR2 SYDVKM. J was trimmed by 0 bases and V by 5 bases; bases with no gene match: 9. This CDR3 has 17 residues. The CDR3 DNA follows: TGTGCCAGCAGTCCCTGGGGCGGGGGGGCCAGCACAGATACGCAGTATTTT. Amino acid sequence: CASSPWGGGASTDTQYF.

This CDR3 is CATAFGAGAYEQYF. The CDR3 bases are TGTGCCACCGCCTTCGGGGCAGGAGCCTACGAGCAGTACTTC. V and J are TRBV7-2 and TRBJ2-7; D is perhaps TRBD1 or TRBD2 (5 bases each). Germline V lookup: CDR1 SGHTA, CDR2 FQGNSA. V was pared by 10 bases and J by 2 bases, with 18 bases between. This CDR3 has 14 residues.

The genes are TRBV9 and TRBJ2-1; 10 positions agree with TRBD2. The germline V gene encodes CDR1 SGDLS and CDR2 YYNGEE. Trimming cost V 4 bases and J 7 bases; bases outside gene matches: 8. The CDR3 spans 15 residues. CDR3 protein: CASSTSGAYSNEQFF. The CDR3 DNA sequence: TGTGCCAGCAGCACTAGCGGGGCGTACTCTAATGAGCAGTTCTTC.

Only a few counts were recorded for this clone. The chain joins TRBV28 to TRBJ1-5; 10 bases are a match to TRBD1. Trimming at V came to 1 base and at J to 6 bases, leaving 9 bases not matched to a gene. This CDR3 is built from 17 residues. CDR1 and CDR2 from the germline V gene are MDHEN and SYDVKM. The CDR3 sequence is CASSLYGTGESIQPQHF. CDR3 sequence (DNA): TGTGCCAGCAGTTTATACGGGACAGGGGAAAGTATTCAGCCCCAGCATTTT.